This record covers a single T cell receptor beta chain. Its antigen is not known. Per germline, CDR1 LGHNA and CDR2 YSLEER. The CDR3 has 17 amino acids. V dropped 1 base and J dropped 0 bases, with 10 bases sitting between them. This sample was taken from a study of T-cell memory formation after mild COVID-19. Notes on the study in general: Contracting CD8+ clones were enriched in EMRA, CD4+ mainly in CM and EM. The finding that pre-infection memory included some responding clones suggested that cross-reactive memory joined.

TCRdb itself ran the 5' RACE reads through MiXCR, one entry per CDR3 protein. Of some 48,000 distinct CDR3 sequences listed, less than 15% are singletons. The V and J genes are TRBV4-3 and TRBJ2-6; D ambiguous. The specimen was PBMCs or a T cell subset sorted from them (not recorded which). This receptor was taken from a man aged 18 to 30 who had mild COVID-19 (a few samples of this study predate the infection). Cell type and time point are not known. The CDR3 reads CASSQGDTSSGANVLTF. The CDR3 bases are TGCGCCAGCAGCCAAGGAGACACCTCCTCTGGGGCCAACGTCCTGACTTTC.